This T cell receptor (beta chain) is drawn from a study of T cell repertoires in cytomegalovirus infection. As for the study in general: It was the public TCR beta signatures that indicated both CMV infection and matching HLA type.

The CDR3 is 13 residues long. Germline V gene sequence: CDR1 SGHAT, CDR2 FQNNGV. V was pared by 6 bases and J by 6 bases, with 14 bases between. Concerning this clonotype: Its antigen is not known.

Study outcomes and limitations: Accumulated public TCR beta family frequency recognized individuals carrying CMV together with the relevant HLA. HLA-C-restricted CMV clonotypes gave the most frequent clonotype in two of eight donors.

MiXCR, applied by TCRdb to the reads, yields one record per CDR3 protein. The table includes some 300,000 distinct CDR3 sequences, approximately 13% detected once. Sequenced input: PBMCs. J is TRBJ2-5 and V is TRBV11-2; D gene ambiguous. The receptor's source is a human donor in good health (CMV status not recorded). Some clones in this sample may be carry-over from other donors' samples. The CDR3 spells CASRRVPRQTQYF. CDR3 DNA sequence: TGTGCCAGCAGACGGGTTCCGAGGCAGACCCAGTACTTC.